This TCR beta chain was recorded in a study of blood T cell repertoires in COVID-19. Study background: Samples taken during acute and convalescent COVID-19 were collected in the United States, Italy and Spain.

In the original workflow: By means of reference gene primer amplification, nucleated cell counts were estimated. This table comes from immunoSEQ multiplex PCR, and its TCRdb copy is limited to in-frame clones, with some not included. V and J calls plus clone size are reproduced from that table; the DNA served to infer D and trimming. The sample yields a few hundred thousand clones, 90% seen once. V lost 4 bases and J lost 8, with 9 bases in between. CDR1 is MNHEY, CDR2 SVGAGI, per germline. The CDR3 totals 12 residues. This chain joins TRBV6-5 and TRBJ1-5, with TRBD1 as a possible D gene (6 bases). The sequenced sample consisted of PBMCs or T cells enriched from blood (not recorded which). This TCR derives from a woman between 18 and 29 years old with acute COVID-19. The CDR3 nucleotides are TGTGCCAGCAGTTTAACAGGGAAGCCCCAGCATTTT. Encoded protein: CASSLTGKPQHF.